The following is a TCR beta chain sequence with its context. Its antigen is not identified. The germline V gene encodes CDR1 SGHRS and CDR2 YFSETQ. Trimming removed 0 bases from V and 5 bases from J; junction bases left unmatched: 3. The CDR3 is made up of 14 amino acids. The sample originates from a study of graft-versus-host responses after intestinal transplantation. Study context: Multivisceral, liver-intestinal, or isolated intestinal grafts were transplanted into recipients. Each recipient received anti-thymocyte globulin induction, then tacrolimus and steroids for approximately 3 years.

The protocol was immunoSEQ multiplex PCR, while the TCRdb copy is restricted to in-frame clones and leaves out a portion. The sample lists under 90,000 clones; approximately 89% were seen once. The sequence was collected from a human donor who was the organ donor for an intestinal transplant. The chain recombines TRBV5-1 with TRBJ2-5, with 8 bases fitting TRBD2. The sample was unstimulated CD4+ T cells sorted from spleen or lymph node cells, taken before transplant. Here the CDR3 reads CASSLDSGIETQYF. CDR3 coding DNA: TGCGCCAGCAGCTTGGATAGCGGGATTGAGACCCAGTACTTC. Full variable domain (outside the CDR3, taken from reference TRBV5-1 and TRBJ2-5): KAGVTQTPRYLIKTRGQQVTLSCSPISGHRSVSWYQQTPGQGLQFLFEYFSETQRNKGNFPGRFSGRQFSNSRSEMNVSTLELGDSALYLCASSLDSGIETQYFGPGTRLLVL.